One and the same sample provided the 23 T cell receptor beta chains below, sequenced in a study of CXCR3-negative and CXCR3-positive naive CD8 T cells. 5' RACE that incorporated UMI labels was used to prepare the TRB cDNA libraries. TCRdb re-called the 5' RACE reads and gives one entry per CDR3 protein, without DNA. The listing contains some 25,000 distinct CDR3 sequences. The sequencing input was naive CXCR3- CD8+ T cells from blood. Stated subset: CD45RO-CCR7+CD27+CD95- naive CD8+ T cells lacking CXCR3 (TNR3-). The receptors derive from a human donor in good health. Some clones in this sample may be carry-over from other donors' samples.

The V call is TRBV14, the J call TRBJ2-7; TCRdb proposes TRBD2, but this gene call is untestable without DNA. Germline CDR1 SGHDN, CDR2 FVKESK. The CDR3 contains 14 residues. This CDR3 reads CASSQDEAWERQYF.

The chain employs TRBV29-1 and TRBJ2-3; the D call of TRBD1 rests on TCRdb alone, since no DNA is present to check it. Germline CDR1 is SQVTM and CDR2 is ANQGSEA. CDR3 size: 14 residues. CDR3 protein: CSGARDSSTDTQYF.

This chain links TRBV12-3 or TRBV12-4 with TRBJ1-2; TCRdb outputs TRBD1, but without DNA this stays unchecked. The CDR3 has 15 amino acids. The CDR3: CASSSDRGGNYGYTF.

This sequence joins TRBV12-3 or TRBV12-4 and TRBJ2-2; absent DNA, TCRdb's TRBD2 call cannot be checked. The CDR3 is 16 amino acids. CDR3 region: CASSFERGAGNGELFF.

The chain couples TRBV28 to TRBJ1-5; TCRdb proposes TRBD1, but this gene call is untestable without DNA. This CDR3 comprises 15 residues. The germline V gene has CDR1 MDHEN and CDR2 SYDVKM. The CDR3 protein is CASNLRDGGPGPQHF.

The chain recombines TRBV29-1 with TRBJ2-2. The germline CDR1 and CDR2 sequences are SQVTM and ANQGSEA. The CDR3 has 12 amino acids. The CDR3 sequence is CSVVVKGGELFF.

The V call is TRBV28, the J call TRBJ2-7; TCRdb names TRBD1, which stays unverified in the absence of DNA. Per the germline V gene, CDR1 is MDHEN and CDR2 is SYDVKM. The CDR3 sequence is 15 residues long. The CDR3 sequence: CASSLYGDSTYEQYF.

The chain combines TRBV28 with TRBJ2-2; absent DNA, TCRdb's TRBD1 call cannot be checked. The CDR3 contains 15 residues. Looked up from germline, CDR1 is MDHEN and CDR2 is SYDVKM. The CDR3 spells CASSFQGAITGELFF.

This rearrangement joins TRBV4-1 to TRBJ2-1; lacking DNA, the TRBD2 call made by TCRdb goes unchecked. Germline lookup yields CDR1 MGHRA and CDR2 YSYEKL. The CDR3 totals 13 residues. This CDR3 is CASSQVADNEQFF.

The V call is TRBV28, the J call TRBJ2-5; TCRdb reports TRBD1, a call that lacks DNA to check it against. This CDR3 is 16 amino acids long. Germline V gene sequence: CDR1 MDHEN, CDR2 SYDVKM. The CDR3 loop is CASSTPGQEVQETQYF.

The V call is TRBV29-1, the J call TRBJ1-2; TCRdb picks TRBD1, but there is no DNA to check that call. The CDR3 contains 13 residues. Germline CDR1 is SQVTM and CDR2 is ANQGSEA. This CDR3 reads CSVEVGTEYGYTF.

This rearrangement joins TRBV4-3 to TRBJ2-2; no DNA is available, so the TRBD2 call from TCRdb remains unchecked. In germline, CDR1 is LGHNA, CDR2 YSLEER. The CDR3 totals 16 residues. The CDR3 protein is CASSQGGDLNTGELFF.

This chain links TRBV3-1 with TRBJ2-1; without DNA, the TCRdb call of TRBD2 cannot be checked. The CDR3 has 16 amino acids. Germline V CDR1 and CDR2: LGHDT, YNNKEL (reference sequence). The CDR3 here is CASSQVYLGPANEQFF.

The chain links TRBV28 to TRBJ1-4. Per germline, CDR1 MDHEN and CDR2 SYDVKM. CDR3 length equals 15 residues. CDR3 residues: CASGTLDSPNEKLFF. Full variable domain (rest looked up from reference TRBV28 and TRBJ1-4): DVKVTQSSRYLVKRTGEKVFLECVQDMDHENMFWYRQDPGLGLRLIYFSYDVKMKEKGDIPEGYSVSREKKERFSLILESASTNQTSMYLCASGTLDSPNEKLFFGSGTQLSVL.

The chain links TRBV6-4 to TRBJ2-2; checking the TCRdb D call of TRBD1 is not possible without DNA. The CDR3 length is 16 residues. Germline values: CDR1 MRHNA, CDR2 SNTAGT. CDR3 region: CASSDSGTSNTGELFF.

The J gene is TRBJ1-2, the V gene TRBV4-2; the D call of TRBD1 rests on TCRdb alone, since no DNA is present to check it. Germline CDR1 and CDR2: LGHNA and YNFKEQ. The CDR3 has 15 amino acids. The CDR3 protein is CASSQGLQGSFGYTF.

This clonotype shows up as medium-sized (0.01 to 0.1%) by frequency. This chain uses TRBV6-5 with TRBJ2-7; TCRdb reports TRBD1, a call that lacks DNA to check it against. The germline CDR1 and CDR2 sequences are MNHEY and SVGAGI. The CDR3 loop spans 15 amino acids. The CDR3: CASSPNWGTHYEQYF.

The chain carries TRBV6-5 and TRBJ2-1. This CDR3 is built from 15 residues. Germline V gene sequence: CDR1 MNHEY, CDR2 SVGAGI. CDR3 in amino acids: CASSFERGSYNEQFF.

The chain combines TRBV7-6 with TRBJ2-7. CDR3 length: 14 amino acids. Germline assignment: CDR1 SGHVS and CDR2 FNYEAQ. The CDR3 spells CASSLRQGVHEQYF.

This chain joins TRBV5-5 and TRBJ2-7; the D call of TRBD1 rests on TCRdb alone, since no DNA is present to check it. Germline lookup yields CDR1 SGHKS and CDR2 YYEKEE (reference sequence). This CDR3 contains 15 residues. This chain's CDR3 is CASSLGPAETYEQYF. Based on the CDR3 plus reference TRBV5-5 and TRBJ2-7, the full variable domain is DAGVTQSPTHLIKTRGQQVTLRCSPISGHKSVSWYQQVLGQGPQFIFQYYEKEERGRGNFPDRFSARQFPNYSSELNVNALLLGDSALYLCASSLGPAETYEQYFGPGTRLTVT.

This sequence joins TRBV4-3 and TRBJ1-4. CDR1 is LGHNA and CDR2 is YSLEER in the germline V gene. CDR3 length: 17 residues. CDR3 sequence: CASSQSDGRAGSEKLFF.

The chain uses TRBV29-1 and TRBJ2-1; without DNA, the TCRdb call of TRBD1 cannot be checked. CDR3 length: 14 amino acids. From germline, CDR1 is SQVTM and CDR2 ANQGSEA. CDR3 sequence reads: CSAAGGSSYNEQFF.

The CDR3 protein is CASSLGQGPGELFF. This chain links TRBV7-3 with TRBJ2-2; without DNA, the TCRdb call of TRBD1 cannot be checked. This CDR3 is 14 amino acids long. Germline lookup yields CDR1 SGHTA and CDR2 FQGTGA.